This T cell receptor (beta chain) was captured by sequencing in a study of T cell changes during pregnancy in multiple sclerosis. Clones were read by immunoSEQ multiplex PCR, and TCRdb kept only the in-frame ones, dropping some. The sample lists around 75,000 clones, approximately 95% occurring once. The V gene's germline CDR1 is LNHDA and CDR2 SQIVND (reference sequence). V dropped 7 bases and J dropped 1 base, with 11 bases sitting between them. The length of the CDR3 is 14 residues. The material sequenced was CD4+ T cells from peripheral blood mononuclear cells, taken after pregnancy. The chain joins TRBV19 to TRBJ2-4; D is unclear. This receptor was obtained from a female donor with multiple sclerosis, enrolled in a pregnancy study. As DNA, the CDR3 is TGTGCCAGTAACTCCAAAATTGCCAAAAACATTCAGTACTTC. Translation gives CASNSKIAKNIQYF.